This T cell receptor beta chain was documented in a study of cytomegalovirus exposure and HLA in healthy donors. With regard to this clone: Its target is unknown.

Broader study findings: TCR beta V segments were, for the most part, productive about 87% or about 30% of the time in an earlier analysis. The authors assumed roughly uniform sequencing depth across donors for presence/absence analyses.

Researchers ran the PCR with 60 Vbeta and 13 Jbeta primers. This table comes from immunoSEQ multiplex PCR, and its TCRdb copy is limited to in-frame clones, with some not included. This table holds 200,000 or so clones, about 80% found once. This sequence originates from a woman between 45 and 65 years old in good health and CMV-seropositive. Sequenced input: PBMCs.

CDR3 sequence: CASSAGTYSNQPQHF. The CDR3 DNA reads as TGTGCCAGCAGCGCAGGGACTTATAGCAATCAGCCCCAGCATTTT. The chain couples TRBV2 to TRBJ1-5, with a weak D call TRBD1 (5 bases). V gave up 6 bases and J gave up 0 bases, with 12 bases separating them. This CDR3 comprises 15 residues. Germline CDR1 reads SNHLY; CDR2 reads FYNNEI.